This T cell receptor (beta chain) derives from a study of T cell responses to AZD1222 COVID-19 vaccine. TCRdb's table, derived via immunoSEQ multiplex PCR, lists solely in-frame clones and lacks some. The repertoire holds approximately 150,000 clones, with over 85% as singletons. The TCR originated in an adult in good health. The sample was peripheral blood, taken on day 0 of AZD1222 vaccination.

In DNA form, the CDR3 reads TGTGCCAGCAGCCCCCCCAAGGGACAGGCCCGCGAGCAGTACTTC. Translated, it gives CASSPPKGQAREQYF. The chain joins TRBV3-1 (or the pseudogene TRBV3-2) to TRBJ2-7; 8 nucleotides match TRBD1. Trimming at V came to 4 bases and at J to 6 bases, leaving 11 bases not matched to a gene. Germline lookup yields CDR1 LGHDT and CDR2 YNNKEL (reference sequence). CDR3 length: 15 residues.